Each of the 3 T cell receptor beta chains below was sequenced from the same sample in a study of vaccination and CD4 T cells after COVID-19. Treatment denoted: roughly 10-day PBMC culture with coronavirus spike peptide pools or control peptides (ViraFEST assay). These receptors' targets are unknown. Cultured CD4+ T-cell DNA underwent Oncomine TCR Beta short-read sequencing. TCRdb reanalysed the PCR reads using MiXCR and keeps one entry per CDR3 protein. This table holds about 9,800 distinct CDR3 sequences, 51% found once. Sequenced sample: CD4+ T cells from blood, cultured in vitro. Receptor source: a human donor who had recovered from COVID-19.

The chain carries TRBV5-8 and TRBJ1-5; D is undetermined. The V gene lost 2 bases and the J gene lost 9 bases, with 9 bases spanning the gap. This CDR3 is 12 amino acids long. CDR1 and CDR2 from the germline V gene are SGHTS and YDEGEE. CDR3 DNA: TGTGCCAGCAGCTTCCCCGTGGGGCCCCAGCATTTT. It translates to CASSFPVGPQHF.

This chain connects TRBV11-3 to TRBJ2-3; the D is unclear. CDR3 length: 14 amino acids. Per the germline V gene, CDR1 is SGHNT and CDR2 is YENEEA. Trimming stripped 5 bases from V and 1 base from J, with 10 bases between. The CDR3, as DNA: TGTGCCAGCAGCCGACGGGCGCGCACAGATACGCAGTATTTT. Translating it yields CASSRRARTDTQYF.

V and J are TRBV6-1 and TRBJ2-7; 8 bases align to TRBD1. The CDR3 loop spans 15 amino acids. The junction had 5 bases not matched to a gene; V was cut back by 2 bases and J by 2 bases. CDR1 is MNHNS, CDR2 SASEGT, per germline. The CDR3 DNA reads TGTGCCAGCAGTGAACAGGGGGCGAGGACCTACGAGCAGTACTTC. Its translation: CASSEQGARTYEQYF.